These T cell receptor beta chains were read from a single sample in a study of T cell responses to AZD1222 COVID-19 vaccine. The method was immunoSEQ multiplex PCR; TCRdb's version includes in-frame clones alone and lacks a portion of them. The sample lists 100,000 to 120,000 clones, around 88% occurring once. Material: peripheral blood, obtained 28 days after the second AZD1222 dose. These TCRs come from an adult who received the AZD1222 COVID-19 vaccine. The CDR3 runs from the conserved cysteine through the conserved F or W. The D gene is left open where the match is weak. The size entry is marked missing in some rows and otherwise reads once, few, many or a size class.

J gene | D gene | V gene | clone size | CDR3 DNA | CDR3 protein
TRBJ1-3 | TRBD1 | TRBV7-8 | NA | TGTGCCAGCAGCCCGACGAGCGACAGGGCTGGAAACACCATATATTTT | CASSPTSDRAGNTIYF
TRBJ2-4 | TRBD1 | TRBV3-1/TRBV3-2 | few | TGTGCCAGCAGCCAAGCCAACAGGGGGCTCGCCAAAAACATTCAGTACTTC | CASSQANRGLAKNIQYF
TRBJ2-4 | NA | TRBV28 | NA | TGTGCCAGCAGTTCCCGGACAGGGAGGGGGACCAAAAACATTCAGTACTTC | CASSSRTGRGTKNIQYF
TRBJ1-6 | NA | TRBV7-3 | once | TGTGCCAGCAGCTTAATGCCCCCGGGCGGCAATTCACCCCTCCACTTT | CASSLMPPGGNSPLHF
TRBJ2-7 | NA | TRBV6-5 | NA | TGTGCCAGCAGTTACTCGATCTCGGCGGGGTACGAGCAGTACTTC | CASSYSISAGYEQYF
TRBJ2-5 | TRBD1 | TRBV4-2 | NA | TGTGCCAGCAGCCAAGGGGTGGGACAGGGACAAGAGACCCAGTACTTC | CASSQGVGQGQETQYF
TRBJ2-3 | NA | TRBV11-3 | NA | TGTGCCAGCAGCCCCCGGGGCGCAGGGGTCGGCACAGATACGCAGTATTTT | CASSPRGAGVGTDTQYF
TRBJ1-5 | TRBD1 | TRBV6-5 | NA | TGTGCCAGCAGTTACAAGGCAGGGGGGAATCAGCCCCAGCATTTT | CASSYKAGGNQPQHF
TRBJ1-6 | NA | TRBV27 | NA | TGTGCCAGCAGGGCGGAGGGGTTGGCACCCCTCCACTTT | CASRAEGLAPLHF
TRBJ1-1 | NA | TRBV15 | NA | TGTGCCACCAGCAGAGATGTTGGCCCCTGGATGACTGAAGCTTTCTTT | CATSRDVGPWMTEAFF
TRBJ2-7 | TRBD2 | TRBV5-1 | NA | TGCGCCAGCAGCTCCGGACTAGCCTACGAGCAGTACTTC | CASSSGLAYEQYF
TRBJ1-3 | NA | TRBV10-3 | few | TGTGCCATCAGACCGGGGCTTACTTCTGGAAACACCATATATTTT | CAIRPGLTSGNTIYF
TRBJ2-5 | NA | TRBV24-1 | NA | TGTGCCACCAGTGACCTTAGCGGAAATCAAGAGACCCAGTACTTC | CATSDLSGNQETQYF
TRBJ1-2 | NA | TRBV28 | NA | TGTGCCAGCTTTCCCGGGTCAAATAACTATGGCTACACCTTC | CASFPGSNNYGYTF
TRBJ1-5 | TRBD1 | TRBV28 | NA | TGTGCCAGCAGTTTGGGAGGGGGCAGCGGCCAGCCCCAGCATTTT | CASSLGGGSGQPQHF
TRBJ1-2 | NA | TRBV5-6 | NA | TGTGCCAGCAGTGGGGATCCAGGGAACTATGGCTACACCTTC | CASSGDPGNYGYTF
TRBJ1-2 | NA | TRBV7-2 | NA | TGTGCCAGCAGCTTAGAGTACAGCGACTATGGCTACACCTTC | CASSLEYSDYGYTF
TRBJ2-1 | NA | TRBV4-3 | NA | TGCGCCAGCAGCCATGGCGGGGACATATACAATGAGCAGTTCTTC | CASSHGGDIYNEQFF
TRBJ2-5 | NA | TRBV29-1 | NA | TGCAGCGCCGACCCCGCCGACGGCCAAGAGACCCAGTACTTC | CSADPADGQETQYF
TRBJ1-1 | NA | TRBV12-5 | NA | TGTGCTAGTGGTTCGAGGTATTCTGAAGCTTTCTTT | CASGSRYSEAFF
TRBJ1-1 | NA | TRBV20-1 | NA | TGCAGTGCTAGTGACCGTGAAGCTTTCTTT | CSASDREAFF
TRBJ2-1 | TRBD2 | TRBV3-1/TRBV3-2 | NA | TGTGCCAGCTTGTCTAGCGGGGGGGGCAGCAATGAGCAGTTCTTC | CASLSSGGGSNEQFF
TRBJ1-6 | NA | TRBV19 | NA | TGTGCCAGTAGTAGTGGGCCGCCTAATTCACCCCTCCACTTT | CASSSGPPNSPLHF
TRBJ2-5 | NA | TRBV24-1 | NA | TGTGCCACCAGTAACAGGGCGGAGACCCAGTACTTC | CATSNRAETQYF
TRBJ1-5 | TRBD1 | TRBV6-2/TRBV6-3 | NA | TGTGCCAGCAGTTACCCCGGGACAGGGGGCAATCAGCCCCAGCATTTT | CASSYPGTGGNQPQHF
TRBJ1-2 | NA | TRBV18 | once | TGTGCCAGCTCACCTGAAGCAGGGAGCGGCTACACCTTC | CASSPEAGSGYTF
TRBJ1-5 | NA | TRBV19 | NA | TGTGCCAGTAGTCTGCGGCCCCTAACCCAACTCAATCAGCCCCAGCATTTT | CASSLRPLTQLNQPQHF
TRBJ1-4 | NA | TRBV2 | once | TGTGCCAGCAGCCAGGGATGGGAAAAACTGTTTTTT | CASSQGWEKLFF
TRBJ2-7 | TRBD2 | TRBV5-1 | NA | TGCGCCAGCAGCTTGGCCGGGGGGTCCTACGAGCAGTACTTC | CASSLAGGSYEQYF
TRBJ2-3 | NA | TRBV6-2/TRBV6-3 | NA | TGTGCCAGCAGCCCTAGCGAGTCAGATACGCAGTATTTT | CASSPSESDTQYF
TRBJ1-5 | NA | TRBV28 | few | TGTGCCAGCAGTTTTTTCGGTCAGCCCCAGCATTTT | CASSFFGQPQHF
TRBJ2-5 | TRBD1 | TRBV10-3 | NA | TGTGCCACAGGACAGGTGGGGGAGACCCAGTACTTC | CATGQVGETQYF
TRBJ2-7 | NA | TRBV7-9 | once | TGTGCCAGCAGCTTTGGGATAAAGGGCGAGCAGTACTTC | CASSFGIKGEQYF
TRBJ1-2 | NA | TRBV24-1 | NA | TGTGCCACCAGTCCCTCGGGCAGCCTGACTAACTATGGCTACACCTTC | CATSPSGSLTNYGYTF
TRBJ1-1 | NA | TRBV10-3 | NA | TGTGCCATCAGTGAGTACGATCAGGGATTTCGCACTGAAGCTTTCTTT | CAISEYDQGFRTEAFF
TRBJ1-2 | NA | TRBV2 | NA | TGTGCCAGCAGTGAAAGATCCTATGGCTACACCTTC | CASSERSYGYTF
TRBJ2-5 | NA | TRBV10-3 | NA | TGTGCCATCAGTGAGTCGACTAGAGAGACCCAGTACTTC | CAISESTRETQYF
TRBJ2-7 | NA | TRBV7-2 | NA | TGTGCCAGCAGCTTAACGGACAGCCCTACCTACGAGCAGTACTTC | CASSLTDSPTYEQYF
TRBJ1-2 | NA | TRBV29-1 | NA | TGCAGCGTTGGACAACAGGGCAACTATGGCTACACCTTC | CSVGQQGNYGYTF
TRBJ1-2 | TRBD1 | TRBV7-2 | NA | TGTGCCAGCAGCCCTCAACAGGGGGGGGGCTATGGCTACACCTTC | CASSPQQGGGYGYTF
TRBJ1-4 | NA | TRBV12-3/TRBV12-4 | NA | TGTGCCAGCAGTTCGTTTGAAAAACTGTTTTTT | CASSSFEKLFF
TRBJ2-5 | TRBD2 | TRBV5-1 | NA | TGCGCCAGCAGCCCCGGGACTAGCGGGGGTCGGACTGCCGAGACCCAGTACTTC | CASSPGTSGGRTAETQYF
TRBJ2-7 | NA | TRBV5-6 | NA | TGTGCCAGCAGCCCCTTGTCGGACAACTCCTACGAGCAGTACTTC | CASSPLSDNSYEQYF
TRBJ2-3 | NA | TRBV6-2/TRBV6-3 | NA | TGTGCCAGCAGTTACCCCGGTTCCCTTCGCGCAGATACGCAGTATTTT | CASSYPGSLRADTQYF
TRBJ1-1 | TRBD1 | TRBV18 | NA | TGTGCCAGCTCAGAAAACAGGGGAACTGAAGCTTTCTTT | CASSENRGTEAFF
TRBJ2-1 | TRBD1 | TRBV11-2 | NA | TGTGCCAGCAGCTTAGCGGGACAGGGTTACAATGAGCAGTTCTTC | CASSLAGQGYNEQFF
TRBJ1-5 | NA | TRBV3-1/TRBV3-2 | NA | TGTGCCAGCAGCCAAGATATCCCAGGGTCTAGCAATCAGCCCCAGCATTTT | CASSQDIPGSSNQPQHF